Following are 6 T cell receptor beta chains from one sample sequenced in a study of T cells in Graves' hyperthyroidism and ophthalmopathy. TCR beta CDR3 regions were amplified from RNA. The TCR CDR3 first-round RT-PCR relied on the HTBI primer set. TCRdb used MiXCR to reprocess the multiplex PCR reads, holding one entry per CDR3 protein. The sample contains over 300,000 distinct CDR3 sequences, approximately 14% of which appear only once. The sequencing input was blood. The source of these receptors is a woman aged 40-49 years with Graves' ophthalmopathy.

J is TRBJ2-7 and V is TRBV2; D remains unclear. V was cut by 5 bases and J by 2 bases, with 10 bases left in between. There are 13 residues in the CDR3. From germline, CDR1 is SNHLY and CDR2 FYNNEI. Written as DNA, the CDR3 is TGTGCCAGCAGTTTAACAGTTACCTACGAGCAGTACTTC. This sequence encodes CASSLTVTYEQYF.

This clonotype was seen ten or more times. The rearrangement links TRBV11-2 to TRBJ2-7; D might be TRBD1 (7 bases). V was cut by 4 bases and J by 3 bases, with 13 bases left in between. The CDR3 has 14 residues. The germline CDR1 and CDR2 sequences are SGHAT and FQNNGV. This CDR3 is CASSSRDSYYEQYF. The CDR3 DNA reads as TGTGCCAGCAGCTCGCGGGACAGTTACTACGAGCAGTACTTC. Supplemented by reference TRBV11-2 and TRBJ2-7, the full variable domain reads EAGVAQSPRYKIIEKRQSVAFWCNPISGHATLYWYQQILGQGPKLLIQFQNNGVVDDSQLPKDRFSAERLKGVDSTLKIQPAKLEDSAVYLCASSSRDSYYEQYFGPGTRLTVT.

The genes are TRBV19 and TRBJ2-5; TRBD1 is a possible D gene (5 bases). The CDR3 consists of 12 residues. The germline V gene encodes CDR1 LNHDA and CDR2 SQIVND (reference sequence). V lost 6 bases, J lost 3 bases, and 8 bases lay in between. The CDR3 DNA reads TGTGCCAGTAGACAGGCGGAAGAGACCCAGTACTTC. It specifies CASRQAEETQYF.

This clonotype has a count of ten or more. The chain couples TRBV15 to TRBJ2-5; D gene ambiguous. V was cut by 5 bases and J by 3 bases, with 10 bases left in between. The CDR3 has 13 residues. Germline loops: CDR1 LNHNV, CDR2 YYDKDF (reference sequence). CDR3 amino acids: CATSGGGKETQYF. The CDR3 coding sequence is TGTGCCACCAGCGGCGGCGGTAAAGAGACCCAGTACTTC.

J is TRBJ2-1 and V is TRBV20-1; 7 positions match TRBD1. The CDR3 is made up of 14 amino acids. Germline V gives CDR1 DFQATT, CDR2 SNEGSKA (reference sequence). With V trimmed by 6 bases and J by 4 bases, 9 bases remained unmatched. This chain's CDR3 is CSAGGGPDYNEQFF. CDR3 sequence (DNA): TGCAGTGCAGGGGGCGGGCCGGATTACAATGAGCAGTTCTTC.

This rearrangement joins TRBV7-2 to TRBJ1-1; TRBD1 aligns across 7 bases. Looked up from germline, CDR1 is SGHTA and CDR2 is FQGNSA. This CDR3 comprises 18 residues. V gave up 2 bases and J gave up 0 bases; unmatched junction bases: 12. Here the CDR3 DNA reads TGTGCCAGCAGCTTAATCTCTCTAGGGGGCAGGGTGAACACTGAAGCTTTCTTT. Protein sequence: CASSLISLGGRVNTEAFF.